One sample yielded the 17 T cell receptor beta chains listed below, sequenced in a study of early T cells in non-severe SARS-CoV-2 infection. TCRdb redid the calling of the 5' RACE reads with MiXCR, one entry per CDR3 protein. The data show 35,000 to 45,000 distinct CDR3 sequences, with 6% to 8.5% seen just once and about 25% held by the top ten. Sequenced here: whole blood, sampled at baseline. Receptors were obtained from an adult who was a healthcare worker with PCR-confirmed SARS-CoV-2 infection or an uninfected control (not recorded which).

CDR3 loop: CAWSGEGVQPQHF. The CDR3 bases are TGTGCCTGGAGTGGAGAGGGGGTACAGCCCCAGCATTTT. The chain has TRBV30 and TRBJ1-5, with D perhaps matching TRBD1 (6 bases). CDR1 is GTSNPN, CDR2 SVGIG, per germline (reference sequence). Trimming shortened V by 1 base and J by 7 bases, and 11 bases separated the two germline ends. The CDR3 is made up of 13 amino acids.

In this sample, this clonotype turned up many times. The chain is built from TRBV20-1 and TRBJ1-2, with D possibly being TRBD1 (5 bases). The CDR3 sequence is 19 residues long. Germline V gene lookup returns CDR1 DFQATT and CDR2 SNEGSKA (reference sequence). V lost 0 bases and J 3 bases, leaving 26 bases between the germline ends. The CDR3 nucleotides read TGCAGTGCTAGAGAGTTTCCCCCTAGATCGGGGCAGGGCGACTATGGCTACACCTTC. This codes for CSAREFPPRSGQGDYGYTF.

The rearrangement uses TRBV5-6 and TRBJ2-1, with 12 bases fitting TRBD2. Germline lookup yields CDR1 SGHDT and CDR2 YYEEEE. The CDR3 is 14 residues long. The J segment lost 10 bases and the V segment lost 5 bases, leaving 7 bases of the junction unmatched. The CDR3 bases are TGTGCCAGCAGTATCGGACTAGCGGGATCCGAGCAGTTCTTC. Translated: CASSIGLAGSEQFF.

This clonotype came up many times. CDR3 in amino acids: CASSARRDSPLHF. The CDR3, as DNA: TGTGCCAGCAGTGCCCGAAGGGATTCACCCCTCCACTTT. The J gene is TRBJ1-6, the V gene TRBV27; no definite D call. With 5 bases removed from V and 8 bases from J, the gap between germline ends came to 10 bases. CDR3 length equals 13 residues. CDR1 and CDR2 from the germline V gene are MNHEY and SMNVEV (reference sequence).

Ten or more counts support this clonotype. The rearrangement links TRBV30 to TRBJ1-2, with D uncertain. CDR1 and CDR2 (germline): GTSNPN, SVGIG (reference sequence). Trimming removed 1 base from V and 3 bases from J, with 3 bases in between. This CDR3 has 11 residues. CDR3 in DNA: TGTGCCTGGAGTGGCCACTATGGCTACACCTTC. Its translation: CAWSGHYGYTF.

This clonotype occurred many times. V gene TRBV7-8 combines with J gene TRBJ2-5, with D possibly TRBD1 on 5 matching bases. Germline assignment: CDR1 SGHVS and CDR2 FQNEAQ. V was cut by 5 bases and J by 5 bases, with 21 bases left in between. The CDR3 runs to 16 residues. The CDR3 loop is CASSPRAERKYETQYF. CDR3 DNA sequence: TGTGCCAGCAGCCCCAGGGCGGAGCGTAAATATGAGACCCAGTACTTC.

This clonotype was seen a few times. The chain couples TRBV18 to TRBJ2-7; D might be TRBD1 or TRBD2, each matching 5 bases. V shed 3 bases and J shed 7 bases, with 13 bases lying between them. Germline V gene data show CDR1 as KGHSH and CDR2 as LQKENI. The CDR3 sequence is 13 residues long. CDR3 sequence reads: CASSPDPGREQYF. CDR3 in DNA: TGTGCCAGCTCACCGGATCCGGGGCGGGAGCAGTACTTC.

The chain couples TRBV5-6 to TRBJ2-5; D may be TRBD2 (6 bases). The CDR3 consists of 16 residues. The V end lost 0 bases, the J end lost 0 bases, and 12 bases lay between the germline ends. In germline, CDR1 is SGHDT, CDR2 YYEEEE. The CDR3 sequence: CASSLVWAGYQETQYF. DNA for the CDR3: TGTGCCAGCAGCTTGGTCTGGGCGGGGTACCAAGAGACCCAGTACTTC.

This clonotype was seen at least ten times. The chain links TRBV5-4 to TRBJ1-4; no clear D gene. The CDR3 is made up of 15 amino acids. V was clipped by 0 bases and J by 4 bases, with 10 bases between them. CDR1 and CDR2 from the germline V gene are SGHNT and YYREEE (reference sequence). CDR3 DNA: TGTGCCAGCAGCTTGGGAGGGCAGCTTAATGAAAAACTGTTTTTT. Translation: CASSLGGQLNEKLFF.

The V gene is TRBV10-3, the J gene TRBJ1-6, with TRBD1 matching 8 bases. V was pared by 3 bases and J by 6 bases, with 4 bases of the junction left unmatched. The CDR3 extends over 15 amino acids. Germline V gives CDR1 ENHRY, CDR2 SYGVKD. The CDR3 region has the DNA TGTGCCATCAGTGACCCGGGACAGGCTAATTCACCCCTCCACTTT. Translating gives CAISDPGQANSPLHF.

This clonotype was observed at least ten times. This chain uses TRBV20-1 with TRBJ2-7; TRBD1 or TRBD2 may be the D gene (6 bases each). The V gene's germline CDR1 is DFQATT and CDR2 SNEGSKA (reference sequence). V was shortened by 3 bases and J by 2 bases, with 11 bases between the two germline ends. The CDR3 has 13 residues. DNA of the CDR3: TGCAGTGCTAGGTCCGGGGGCCCCTACGAGCAGTACTTC. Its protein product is CSARSGGPYEQYF.

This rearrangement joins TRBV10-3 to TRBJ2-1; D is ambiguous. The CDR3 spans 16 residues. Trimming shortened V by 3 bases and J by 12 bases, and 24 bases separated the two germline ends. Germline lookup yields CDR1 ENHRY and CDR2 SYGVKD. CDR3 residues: CAISERSGGTASPQFF. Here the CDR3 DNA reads TGTGCCATCAGTGAAAGATCAGGCGGAACAGCCTCTCCGCAGTTCTTC.

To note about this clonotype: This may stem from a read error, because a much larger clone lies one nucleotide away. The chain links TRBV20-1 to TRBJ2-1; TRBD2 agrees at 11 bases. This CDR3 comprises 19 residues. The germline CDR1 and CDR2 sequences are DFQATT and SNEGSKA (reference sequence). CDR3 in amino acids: CSARDLVAGGTSSYDEQFF. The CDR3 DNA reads TGCAGTGCTAGAGATCTAGTAGCGGGAGGGACGAGCTCCTACGATGAGCAGTTCTTC.

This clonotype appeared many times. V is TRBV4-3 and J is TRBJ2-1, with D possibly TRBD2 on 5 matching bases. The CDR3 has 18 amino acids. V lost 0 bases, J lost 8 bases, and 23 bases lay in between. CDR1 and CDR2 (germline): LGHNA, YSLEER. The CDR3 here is CASSQDVSRTGMLDEQFF. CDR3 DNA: TGCGCCAGCAGCCAAGATGTCAGCAGGACTGGGATGTTGGATGAGCAGTTCTTC.

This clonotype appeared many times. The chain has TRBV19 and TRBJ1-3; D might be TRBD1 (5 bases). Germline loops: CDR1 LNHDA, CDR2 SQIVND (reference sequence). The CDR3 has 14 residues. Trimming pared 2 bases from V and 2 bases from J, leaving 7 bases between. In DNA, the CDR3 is TGTGCCAGTAGTATACAGGGAACTGGAAACACCATATATTTT. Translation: CASSIQGTGNTIYF.

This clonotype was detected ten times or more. This CDR3 reads CASSPGANTEAFF. In DNA form, the CDR3 reads TGTGCCAGCTCACCCGGGGCCAACACTGAAGCTTTCTTT. The chain combines TRBV18 with TRBJ1-1, with D perhaps matching TRBD1 (5 bases). V lost 3 bases and J lost 2, with 7 bases in between. In germline, CDR1 is KGHSH, CDR2 LQKENI. CDR3 size: 13 residues.

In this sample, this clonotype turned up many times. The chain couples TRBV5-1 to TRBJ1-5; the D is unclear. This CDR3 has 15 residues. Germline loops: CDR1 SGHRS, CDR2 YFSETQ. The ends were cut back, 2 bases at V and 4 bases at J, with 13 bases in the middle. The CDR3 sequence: CASSLSSGNNQPQHF. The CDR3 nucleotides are TGCGCCAGCAGCTTAAGTTCCGGGAATAATCAGCCCCAGCATTTT.